The 13 T cell receptor beta chains below all came from one sample that was sequenced in a study of monozygotic twins with inflammatory bowel disease. TCRdb derives one entry per CDR3 protein from the 5' RACE reads, leaving out DNA. The sample has approximately 150,000 distinct CDR3 sequences. Sequenced input: blood. Receptors were obtained from a human donor with ulcerative colitis or Crohn's disease, or a healthy co-twin of an affected twin (not recorded which).

The chain joins TRBV20-1 to TRBJ1-1. This CDR3 spans 11 amino acids. Germline V gives CDR1 DFQATT, CDR2 SNEGSKA (reference sequence). CDR3 loop: CGARGLTEAFF.

The chain carries TRBV20-1 and TRBJ1-5. CDR1 is DFQATT, CDR2 SNEGSKA, per germline (reference sequence). The CDR3 covers 13 residues. The CDR3 spells CSATPFPNQPQHF.

The chain combines TRBV30 with TRBJ1-4; the D call of TRBD1 rests on TCRdb alone, since no DNA is present to check it. CDR1 is GTSNPN and CDR2 is SVGIG in the germline V gene (reference sequence). CDR3 length equals 12 residues. The CDR3 region is CASGQGSRKLFF.

The chain is built from TRBV11-2 and TRBJ2-1; TCRdb's D call of TRBD2 is untestable without DNA. CDR3 length equals 16 residues. Germline lookup yields CDR1 SGHAT and CDR2 FQNNGV. The CDR3 reads CASSLKLAGDYNEQFF.

This sequence joins TRBV18 and TRBJ2-5; TCRdb reports TRBD1, a call that lacks DNA to check it against. The CDR3 sequence is 15 residues long. CDR1 is KGHSH and CDR2 is LQKENI in the germline V gene. CDR3 sequence: CASSLSWTAEETQYF.

The J gene is TRBJ1-1, the V gene TRBV19. Germline V gene sequence: CDR1 LNHDA, CDR2 SQIVND (reference sequence). The CDR3 consists of 13 residues. The CDR3 region is CASSRLGNTEAFF. The full variable domain, with the rest looked up from reference TRBV19 and TRBJ1-1, is DGGITQSPKYLFRKEGQNVTLSCEQNLNHDAMYWYRQDPGQGLRLIYYSQIVNDFQKGDIAEGYSVSREKKESFPLTVTSAQKNPTAFYLCASSRLGNTEAFFGQGTRLTVV.

The chain carries TRBV5-1 and TRBJ2-2. The CDR3 extends over 11 amino acids. Germline assignment: CDR1 SGHRS and CDR2 YFSETQ. The chain's CDR3 is CASSFSGELFF.

The rearrangement uses TRBV5-6 and TRBJ2-7; there is no DNA to check the TCRdb D call of TRBD1. The germline V gene encodes CDR1 SGHDT and CDR2 YYEEEE. This CDR3 is built from 16 residues. The CDR3 is CASSLERGRRTYEQYF.

The chain links TRBV27 to TRBJ2-3. Germline loops: CDR1 MNHEY, CDR2 SMNVEV (reference sequence). The CDR3 consists of 12 residues. CDR3 protein: CASSPSTDTQYF.

This chain's CDR3 is CASSLPGEANYGYTF. The rearrangement links TRBV7-9 to TRBJ1-2; TCRdb picks TRBD1, but there is no DNA to check that call. Germline CDR1 reads SEHNR; CDR2 reads FQNEAQ (reference sequence). This CDR3 has 15 amino acids.

The chain combines TRBV6-5 with TRBJ1-1; as DNA is missing, the TRBD1 call by TCRdb cannot be tested. The CDR3 is made up of 18 amino acids. CDR1 is MNHEY and CDR2 is SVGAGI in the germline V gene. The CDR3 sequence: CASSYSDPLWGGRFSAFF.

The chain links TRBV11-2 to TRBJ2-2; TCRdb names TRBD1, which stays unverified in the absence of DNA. Germline V gene lookup returns CDR1 SGHAT and CDR2 FQNNGV. This CDR3 spans 17 amino acids. CDR3 residues: CASSLRMGQQNTGELFF.

CDR3 amino acids: CASSSPDRGLGETQYF. The V and J genes are TRBV7-6 and TRBJ2-5; there is no DNA to check the TCRdb D call of TRBD1. This CDR3 has 16 amino acids. CDR1 and CDR2 (germline): SGHVS, FNYEAQ.